This passage covers 27 T cell receptor beta chains from one sample sequenced in a study of beta chain features in type 1 diabetes. Reverse transcription of all isolated RNA meant that expressed TCRB transcripts were sequenced. Clones were read by immunoSEQ multiplex PCR, and TCRdb kept only the in-frame ones, dropping some. The sample carries 250,000 to 300,000 clones, 7.5% to 9.5% recorded once. Input material: central memory CD4+ T cells from blood. The source is a woman aged 18-35 years in good health.

The V call is TRBV19, the J call TRBJ2-4; D unclear. The CDR3 has 15 amino acids. V was pared by 3 bases and J by 0 bases, with 9 bases between. CDR1 is LNHDA, CDR2 SQIVND, per germline (reference sequence). CDR3 loop: CASSMKSVAKNIQYF. CDR3 DNA: TGTGCCAGTAGTATGAAATCAGTAGCCAAAAACATTCAGTACTTC. Full variable domain (remainder filled in from reference TRBV19 and TRBJ2-4): DGGITQSPKYLFRKEGQNVTLSCEQNLNHDAMYWYRQDPGQGLRLIYYSQIVNDFQKGDIAEGYSVSREKKESFPLTVTSAQKNPTAFYLCASSMKSVAKNIQYFGAGTRLSVL.

The chain recombines TRBV7-9 with TRBJ1-3; 7 nucleotides agree with TRBD1. The trim removed 4 bases at V and 4 bases at J, leaving 4 bases unmatched. CDR1 and CDR2 from the germline V gene are SEHNR and FQNEAQ (reference sequence). This CDR3 contains 14 residues. DNA for the CDR3: TGTGCCAGCAGCTGGGGGACAGAAGGAAACACCATATATTTT. Its protein is CASSWGTEGNTIYF.

The chain couples TRBV5-6 to TRBJ2-1; D uncertain. Trimming removed 6 bases at V and 5 bases at J, with 12 bases between. The CDR3 has 13 amino acids. The germline V gene has CDR1 SGHDT and CDR2 YYEEEE. The CDR3 DNA reads as TGTGCCAGCAAAGGGATAGGCGACAATGAGCAGTTCTTC. It yields the protein CASKGIGDNEQFF.

J is TRBJ1-2 and V is TRBV5-5; no clear D gene. The V end lost 4 bases, the J end lost 3 bases, and 10 bases lay between the germline ends. Germline V lookup: CDR1 SGHKS, CDR2 YYEKEE (reference sequence). This CDR3 contains 13 residues. The CDR3 region has the DNA TGTGCCAGCAGCGGCGGCAGTTACTATGGCTACACCTTC. It yields the protein CASSGGSYYGYTF.

J is TRBJ1-1 and V is TRBV29-1; perhaps TRBD1 as D (6 bases). Trimming left V 7 bases short and J 11 bases short, with 14 bases between. The CDR3 is 10 residues long. Germline V gene sequence: CDR1 SQVTM, CDR2 ANQGSEA. The CDR3 spells CSEGGKTAFF. CDR3 bases: TGCAGCGAGGGGGGGAAGACCGCTTTCTTT.

This clone was observed a handful of times. V and J are TRBV7-2 and TRBJ2-3; D is unresolved. Germline V gives CDR1 SGHTA, CDR2 FQGNSA. V lost 1 base and J 2 bases, leaving 4 bases between the germline ends. The CDR3 is 13 amino acids. CDR3 in DNA: TGTGCCAGCAGCTTAGAAATCACAGATACGCAGTATTTT. Translating gives CASSLEITDTQYF.

The chain is built from TRBV7-2 and TRBJ2-5, with 10 nucleotides matching TRBD1. J was trimmed by 2 bases and V by 2 bases; bases with no gene match: 11. Germline V gives CDR1 SGHTA, CDR2 FQGNSA. The CDR3 sequence is 18 residues long. CDR3 nucleotide sequence: TGTGCCAGCAGCTTAAGACAGGGGGCTCTTGGTGGACAAGAGACCCAGTACTTC. This encodes CASSLRQGALGGQETQYF. Drawing the rest from reference TRBV7-2 and TRBJ2-5, the complete variable domain is GAGVSQSPSNKVTEKGKDVELRCDPISGHTALYWYRQSLGQGLEFLIYFQGNSAPDKSGLPSDRFSAERTGGSVSTLTIQRTQQEDSAVYLCASSLRQGALGGQETQYFGPGTRLLVL.

The rearrangement uses TRBV2 and TRBJ2-5, with TRBD2 matching 10 bases. The V gene's germline CDR1 is SNHLY and CDR2 FYNNEI. J gave up 5 bases and V 7 bases, and 7 bases lay outside the gene matches. The CDR3 length is 14 residues. The CDR3 here is CASIIAGGFETQYF. Written as DNA, the CDR3 is TGTGCCAGCATTATAGCGGGGGGTTTTGAGACCCAGTACTTC.

This clone was picked up a small number of times. The chain couples TRBV15 to TRBJ1-5; D is unresolved. Germline V gene sequence: CDR1 LNHNV, CDR2 YYDKDF (reference sequence). This CDR3 has 17 residues. V was shortened by 2 bases and J by 1 base, with 15 bases between the two germline ends. The CDR3 DNA reads as TGTGCCACCAGCAGATTTACCGGGCCTATGAGCAATCAGCCCCAGCATTTT. Translated: CATSRFTGPMSNQPQHF.

This clone was seen many times. V gene TRBV2 combines with J gene TRBJ1-1; maybe TRBD1 (6 bases). The CDR3 consists of 13 residues. V lost 4 bases to trimming and J lost 1 base, with 7 bases between them. Germline loops: CDR1 SNHLY, CDR2 FYNNEI. CDR3 region: CASSGGQNTEAFF. CDR3 bases: TGTGCCAGCAGTGGGGGACAGAACACTGAAGCTTTCTTT.

This clone appeared many times. This chain connects TRBV28 to TRBJ2-7, with D possibly TRBD1 on 6 matching bases. V gave up 10 bases and J gave up 6 bases, with 19 bases separating them. The CDR3 spans 13 residues. Germline-derived CDR1 and CDR2 are MDHEN and SYDVKM. Here the CDR3 reads CATAKGDRTEQYV. In nucleotides, the CDR3 is TGTGCCACCGCAAAGGGAGACAGGACCGAGCAGTACGTC.

This clone was seen repeatedly, ten times or more. The chain carries TRBV7-2 and TRBJ2-4; 8 positions agree with TRBD1. Germline loops: CDR1 SGHTA, CDR2 FQGNSA. J lost 6 bases, V lost 5 bases, and 12 bases had no gene match. The CDR3 totals 16 residues. DNA of the CDR3: TGTGCCAGCAGCCCCCAGACAGGGGAGTTCGGAAACATTCAGTACTTC. Amino acid sequence: CASSPQTGEFGNIQYF. The full variable domain, rest sourced from reference TRBV7-2 and TRBJ2-4, is GAGVSQSPSNKVTEKGKDVELRCDPISGHTALYWYRQSLGQGLEFLIYFQGNSAPDKSGLPSDRFSAERTGGSVSTLTIQRTQQEDSAVYLCASSPQTGEFGNIQYFGAGTRLSVL.

Here the CDR3 DNA reads TGTGCCAGCAGCTTTTCAGGGACTAGAATGTACACTGAAGCTTTCTTT. Translation gives CASSFSGTRMYTEAFF. The V and J genes are TRBV5-6 and TRBJ1-1; possible D gene TRBD1, 5 bases. CDR3 length: 16 residues. Germline V lookup: CDR1 SGHDT, CDR2 YYEEEE. Trimming took 2 bases from V and 3 from J, leaving 17 bases between them.

The chain recombines TRBV4-2 with TRBJ1-1, with D possibly being TRBD1 (5 bases). V was cut by 0 bases and J by 5 bases, with 13 bases left in between. The germline gives CDR1 LGHNA, CDR2 YNFKEQ. The length of the CDR3 is 15 residues. The CDR3, as DNA: TGTGCCAGCAGCCAAGAACCGACAGTCAGGACTGAAGCTTTCTTT. Translating it yields CASSQEPTVRTEAFF.

A few counts support this clone. The chain is built from TRBV27 and TRBJ2-3; D is possibly TRBD1 or TRBD2 (7 bases each). The V gene's germline CDR1 is MNHEY and CDR2 SMNVEV (reference sequence). Deletions cut 11 bases from V and 1 base from J, with 13 bases between. This CDR3 region has 13 residues. Here the CDR3 reads CAERDSCTDTQYF. The DNA of the CDR3 is TGTGCCGAGCGGGACAGTTGCACAGATACGCAGTATTTT.

The chain recombines TRBV6-1 with TRBJ1-4, with D unclear. Deletions cut 3 bases from V and 5 bases from J, with 10 bases between. The CDR3 length is 14 residues. Looked up from germline, CDR1 is MNHNS and CDR2 is SASEGT. The CDR3 loop reads CASSDRATNEKLFF. The CDR3 coding sequence is TGTGCCAGCAGTGACAGAGCCACCAATGAAAAACTGTTTTTT.

V and J are TRBV7-2 and TRBJ2-1, with D tentatively TRBD2 (6 bases). This CDR3 contains 16 residues. Germline V CDR1 and CDR2: SGHTA, FQGNSA. The V end was cut by 5 bases, the J end by 0 bases, with 14 bases between. For the CDR3, the DNA is TGTGCCAGCAGCCCGGCGGGGCATAGCTCCTACAATGAGCAGTTCTTC. It translates to CASSPAGHSSYNEQFF.

This chain uses TRBV11-2 with TRBJ2-7, with D possibly being TRBD1 (6 bases). CDR3 length equals 13 residues. The ends were cut back, 5 bases at V and 4 bases at J, with 12 bases in the middle. Germline V CDR1 and CDR2: SGHAT, FQNNGV. CDR3 DNA: TGTGCCAGCAGCCATCAGGGGTCATACGAGCAGTACGTC. Protein product: CASSHQGSYEQYV.

The table lists this clone with a few counts. This rearrangement joins TRBV7-2 to TRBJ2-3; TRBD2 matches 16 bases. The germline gives CDR1 SGHTA, CDR2 FQGNSA. The CDR3 sequence is 17 residues long. V lost 5 bases to trimming and J lost 6 bases; unmatched junction nucleotides: 8. The CDR3 DNA sequence: TGTGCCAGCAGCCTGGGCGGGACTAGCGGGAGGGCCGATACGCAGTATTTT. Its translation is CASSLGGTSGRADTQYF.

This clone was detected a few times. The chain employs TRBV4-3 and TRBJ2-1; weak D call: TRBD2 (6 bases). The V and J ends lost 3 bases and 4 bases respectively, with 16 bases between them. In germline, CDR1 is LGHNA, CDR2 YSLEER. This CDR3 is 16 amino acids long. The CDR3 DNA sequence: TGCGCCAGCAGCCAGACAATAGCGGAACGATACAATGAGCAGTTCTTC. As protein: CASSQTIAERYNEQFF.

This chain connects TRBV6-5 to TRBJ1-4; no firm D call. CDR3 length: 14 amino acids. V was shortened by 5 bases and J by 8 bases, with 15 bases between the two germline ends. The V gene's germline CDR1 is MNHEY and CDR2 SVGAGI. In nucleotides, the CDR3 is TGTGCCAGCAGTGGAGTGGACCGCTGGGAAAAACTGTTTTTT. The encoded protein is CASSGVDRWEKLFF.

The sample holds a few counts of this clone. The V call is TRBV9, the J call TRBJ2-3; 8 bases agree with TRBD1. The ends lost 0 bases at V and 1 base at J; junction bases unmatched: 4. The CDR3 runs to 16 residues. Looked up from germline, CDR1 is SGDLS and CDR2 is YYNGEE. Written as DNA, the CDR3 is TGTGCCAGCAGCGTAGCTCCAGGGGGCGGCACAGATACGCAGTATTTT. It translates to CASSVAPGGGTDTQYF.

The CDR3: CSVRAGGSYEQYF. CDR3 bases: TGCAGCGTTAGAGCGGGAGGCTCCTACGAGCAGTACTTC. This sequence joins TRBV29-1 and TRBJ2-7, with 9 nucleotides matching TRBD2. J lost 0 bases, V lost 5 bases, and 2 bases had no gene match. Germline V lookup: CDR1 SQVTM, CDR2 ANQGSEA. This CDR3 is built from 13 residues.

The gene calls are TRBV6-1 and TRBJ1-5, with D possibly matching TRBD1 (5 bases). The CDR3 consists of 15 residues. V was pared by 5 bases and J by 1 base, with 12 bases between. Germline loops: CDR1 MNHNS, CDR2 SASEGT. This chain's CDR3 is CASSPQKGSNQPQHF. For the CDR3, the DNA is TGTGCCAGCAGTCCCCAGAAGGGGAGCAATCAGCCCCAGCATTTT.

Note on this clone: Since a far larger clone is one base different, this is likely a read error. The chain is built from TRBV11-3 and TRBJ2-6; no definite D call. V lost 2 bases and J lost 2, with 4 bases in between. This CDR3 contains 14 residues. CDR1 and CDR2 (germline): SGHNT, YENEEA. CDR3 in amino acids: CASSLRAGANVLTF. CDR3 DNA: TGTGCCAGCAGCTTAAGGGCTGGGGCCAACGTCCTGACTTTC.

This clone was detected a few times. The rearrangement uses TRBV9 and TRBJ2-1; weak D call: TRBD1 (5 bases). This CDR3 contains 14 residues. The germline V and J ends were trimmed by 0 bases and 8 bases, with 12 bases remaining between them. Per germline, CDR1 SGDLS and CDR2 YYNGEE. CDR3 sequence reads: CASSVGGTSHEQFF. In DNA form, the CDR3 reads TGTGCCAGCAGCGTAGGGGGCACTTCCCATGAGCAGTTCTTC.

The J gene is TRBJ2-4, the V gene TRBV27, with TRBD1 as a possible D gene (6 bases). The V and J ends lost 9 bases and 7 bases respectively, with 13 bases between them. This CDR3 contains 12 residues. The V gene's germline CDR1 is MNHEY and CDR2 SMNVEV (reference sequence). CDR3 in DNA: TGTGCCAGTTGTTACAGGGAGAACATTCAGTACTTC. Its protein is CASCYRENIQYF.